This T cell receptor beta chain was recovered during a study of T cells in Graves' hyperthyroidism and ophthalmopathy. Clinical symptoms, serum thyroxine, TRAb, thyroid ultrasound and orbital computed tomography informed diagnoses. Findings and limits, study-wide: Ophthalmopathy could be told apart from stable hyperthyroidism with a 13 V-J model. Researchers found most expanded thyroid clonotypes above 0.001 in blood as well. Ophthalmopathy was predicted by the model a median of 6.5 months ahead of onset.

The CDR3 is 15 residues long. V gave up 0 bases and J gave up 2 bases, with 8 bases separating them. Germline values: CDR1 SGHAT, CDR2 FQNNGV. This clonotype was picked up one time. Antigen: not known. Using RNA transcripts as the source, TCR beta CDR3 regions were amplified. The study used the HTBI primer set for a first-round RT-PCR of the TCR CDR3. Via MiXCR, TCRdb re-called the multiplex PCR reads, giving one row per CDR3 protein. The sample holds about 570,000 distinct CDR3 sequences; 46% are singletons and the top ten take roughly 19%. The chain recombines TRBV11-2 with TRBJ2-1; maybe TRBD1 (5 bases). Sequenced: peripheral blood or thyroid tissue (not recorded which). This TCR derives from an adult woman with Graves' disease, either hyperthyroidism or ophthalmopathy (not recorded which). The CDR3 DNA reads as TGTGCCAGCAGCTTAGAAGGGGCGCCCTACAATGAGCAGTTCTTC. It is translated as CASSLEGAPYNEQFF.